Listed below are T cell receptor beta chains from one sample, sequenced in a study of identical twins. TCRdb re-called the 5' RACE reads with MiXCR, one entry per CDR3 protein. The data contain 700,000 to 950,000 distinct CDR3 sequences, 9% to 15% of them singletons. The same data also contributed to another study, on yellow fever vaccine responses in identical twins.

The sequenced sample consisted of PBMCs. The receptors were sampled from a woman aged 18-29 years in good health. CDR3s include the opening cysteine and the closing phenylalanine or tryptophan. A D gene is named only where the DNA matches it firmly. Size values are once, few and many counts, or a class for expanded clones, and some rows have none.

>14|TRBV19|-|TRBJ2-4|TRBD1
TGTGCCAGTAGGGACAGGGTCTATAAAAACATTCAGTACTTC
CASRDRVYKNIQYF
>16|TRBV29-1|-|TRBJ2-1|TRBD2
TGCAGCGTTAAAAAGGGACTAGTCGGTGCCTACAATGAGCAGTTCTTC
CSVKKGLVGAYNEQFF
>14|TRBV7-9|few|TRBJ1-2|TRBD1
TGTGCCAGCAGCCCTGACAGGGGGCTCTATGGCTACACCTTC
CASSPDRGLYGYTF
>14|TRBV5-6|-|TRBJ2-5|-
TGTGCCAGCAGCTTGGTAGGACGGCCGGAGACCCAGTACTTC
CASSLVGRPETQYF
>16|TRBV10-1|-|TRBJ2-4|TRBD1
TGCGCCAGCAGTGAGACCTCTGGGACAGGGGAAAACATTCAGTACTTC
CASSETSGTGENIQYF
>14|TRBV7-8|many|TRBJ2-3|TRBD1
TGTGCCAGCAGCGAATACAGGGGGCGGAATACGCAGTATTTT
CASSEYRGRNTQYF
>15|TRBV18|many|TRBJ2-6|-
TGTGCCAGCTCACCCCAGGGAACTGGGGCCAACGTCCTGACTTTC
CASSPQGTGANVLTF
>13|TRBV29-1|-|TRBJ2-3|-
TGCAGCGTTCCCAGAATTAGCACAGATACGCAGTATTTT
CSVPRISTDTQYF
>15|TRBV6-5|-|TRBJ2-2|-
TGTGCCAGCAGTTTTGGACGGATGAACACCGGGGAGCTGTTTTTT
CASSFGRMNTGELFF
>13|TRBV7-9|many|TRBJ1-5|-
TGTGCCAGCAGCTTAGGCGAGGGTCAGCCCCAGCATTTT
CASSLGEGQPQHF
>16|TRBV5-1|few|TRBJ2-1|-
TGCGCCAGCAGCTTGGTAGCGAAAACCTCCTACAATGAGCAGTTCTTC
CASSLVAKTSYNEQFF
>15|TRBV27|few|TRBJ2-3|TRBD2
TGTGCCAGCAGTTTGCGGGGGTTTCGCACAGATACGCAGTATTTT
CASSLRGFRTDTQYF
>12|TRBV11-3|-|TRBJ2-4|-
TGTGCCAGCAGCTCTCTTAAAGGCATTCAGTACTTC
CASSSLKGIQYF
>13|TRBV5-1|-|TRBJ2-1|-
TGCGCCAGCAGCATTACTAGCCACAATGAGCAGTTCTTC
CASSITSHNEQFF
>17|TRBV4-1|few|TRBJ1-5|TRBD1
TGCGCCAGCACGGGACAGGGCCCTTGGTATAGCAATCAGCCCCAGCATTTT
CASTGQGPWYSNQPQHF